This TCR beta chain was obtained from a study of blood T cell repertoires in COVID-19. About the study: The samples span acute and convalescent COVID-19 from the United States, Italy and Spain.

Trimming at V came to 5 bases and at J to 3 bases, leaving 3 bases not matched to a gene. This CDR3 has 14 amino acids. CDR1 is SNHLY and CDR2 is FYNNEI in the germline V gene. This clone was recorded a few times. In terms of age and location, participants ranged from roughly 18 to 89 years and lived in approximately 24 US areas. Researchers sorted participants into cohorts using their self-reported clinical history. Original methodology: Researchers report that nucleated cell counts were estimated from reference gene primer amplification. Using immunoSEQ multiplex PCR, the repertoire was profiled, and TCRdb retains in-frame clones only, with some absent. The V and J calls and clone size were taken over from that table, and D and trimming were inferred from the DNA. The sample carries some 200,000 clones, roughly nine tenths recorded once.

The sequencing input was PBMCs or T cells enriched from blood (not recorded which). The chain employs TRBV2 and TRBJ1-2, with TRBD1 matching 10 bases. The receptor comes from a woman aged 45 to 65 in a cohort exposed to, infected with or recovered from COVID-19 (not recorded which). This CDR3 reads CASSRQGADYGYTF. The CDR3 DNA reads TGTGCCAGCAGTCGACAGGGGGCGGACTATGGCTACACCTTC. Variable domain in full (rest from reference TRBV2 and TRBJ1-2): EPEVTQTPSHQVTQMGQEVILRCVPISNHLYFYWYRQILGQKVEFLVSFYNNEISEKSEIFDDQFSVERPDGSNFTLKIRSTKLEDSAMYFCASSRQGADYGYTFGSGTRLTVV.